The next 13 T cell receptor beta chains were all read from a single sample in a study of control samples from healthy donors and cancer patients. Only in-frame clones appear in the TCRdb table, and some are missing; sequencing was by immunoSEQ multiplex PCR. The sample gives tens of thousands of clones, about 88% of which show up once; approximately 5.1% is in the top ten. Sequenced input: blood. These receptors all come from a woman aged 45 to 65 in good health.

V usage is TRBV27 and J usage is TRBJ2-7; the D gene is possibly TRBD2 (5 bases). There are 13 residues in the CDR3. The V gene's germline CDR1 is MNHEY and CDR2 SMNVEV (reference sequence). The V and J ends lost 2 bases and 2 bases respectively, with 7 bases between them. The CDR3: CASSLGRTYEQYF. CDR3 in DNA: TGTGCCAGCAGTTTAGGGAGAACCTACGAGCAGTACTTC.

The chain combines TRBV6-6 with TRBJ1-4; possible D gene TRBD1, 5 bases. Germline V CDR1 and CDR2: MNHNY, SVGAGI (reference sequence). Trimming shortened V by 3 bases and J by 5 bases, and 13 bases separated the two germline ends. CDR3 size: 15 residues. The CDR3 region has the DNA TGTGCCAGCAGTTATATAGGACAAGCGAATGAAAAACTGTTTTTT. As protein: CASSYIGQANEKLFF.

This clone has more than one count but fewer than ten. The chain couples TRBV2 to TRBJ2-7, with a tentative D call TRBD1 (5 bases). With 8 bases removed from V and 2 bases from J, the gap between germline ends came to 10 bases. Per germline, CDR1 SNHLY and CDR2 FYNNEI. The CDR3 has 12 residues. CDR3 sequence: CASRQDTYEQYF. The CDR3 coding sequence is TGTGCCAGCCGGCAGGACACCTACGAGCAGTACTTC.

This clone showed up just a few times. The V and J genes are TRBV6-5 and TRBJ2-5; tentative D call: TRBD1 (5 bases). Trimming left V 6 bases short and J 1 base short, with 15 bases between. CDR3 length equals 15 residues. CDR1 is MNHEY, CDR2 SVGAGI, per germline. CDR3 protein: CASRQDGRFQETQYF. The CDR3 bases are TGTGCCAGCAGACAGGACGGGCGCTTCCAAGAGACCCAGTACTTC.

The rearrangement joins TRBV5-3 to TRBJ1-1; D possibly corresponds to TRBD1 (5 bases). TRBV5-3 is filed as an ORF, its function uncertain. V was cut by 4 bases and J by 10 bases, with 20 bases left in between. This CDR3 contains 14 residues. Written as DNA, the CDR3 is TGTGCCAGAAGCACCAGGGAATACACTTTGGTAGCTTTCTTT. Translation gives CARSTREYTLVAFF.

V and J are TRBV5-6 and TRBJ2-7; no clear D. CDR3 length: 16 amino acids. Looked up from germline, CDR1 is SGHDT and CDR2 is YYEEEE. V gave up 0 bases and J gave up 2 bases, with 15 bases separating them. CDR3 DNA: TGTGCCAGCAGCTTGGCCTTGTCTCAAAGTCCCTACGAGCAGTACTTC. This gives the protein CASSLALSQSPYEQYF.

V is TRBV9 and J is TRBJ1-2; no reliable D call. The V gene lost 4 bases and the J gene lost 7 bases, with 14 bases spanning the gap. There are 13 residues in the CDR3. The germline CDR1 and CDR2 sequences are SGDLS and YYNGEE. CDR3 sequence reads: CASSRDGVAGYTF. The CDR3 nucleotides are TGTGCCAGCAGCCGCGACGGGGTGGCTGGCTACACCTTC.

The V gene is TRBV10-2, the J gene TRBJ1-2, with D possibly TRBD1 on 6 matching bases. V lost 4 bases, J lost 7 bases, and 16 bases lay in between. Per germline, CDR1 WSHSY and CDR2 SAAADI. The CDR3 covers 14 residues. The CDR3 loop reads CASSGGATFRGYTF. The CDR3 DNA is TGCGCCAGCAGTGGGGGGGCCACGTTTCGTGGCTACACCTTC.

Comment on this clone: This sample also contains other DNA sequences that code for the same CDR3. This rearrangement joins TRBV4-1 to TRBJ1-2; 7 nucleotides match TRBD1. J was trimmed by 3 bases and V by 3 bases; bases with no gene match: 7. This CDR3 spans 15 amino acids. Germline V gene lookup returns CDR1 MGHRA and CDR2 YSYEKL. CDR3 sequence (DNA): TGCGCCAGCAGCCAGGACCCCGGGACAGACTATGGCTACACCTTC. Encoded protein: CASSQDPGTDYGYTF.

The chain has TRBV5-6 and TRBJ2-7; TRBD2 matches 7 bases. Germline lookup yields CDR1 SGHDT and CDR2 YYEEEE. The V segment lost 0 bases and the J segment 2 bases; nucleotides outside the gene matches: 5. The CDR3 loop spans 15 amino acids. CDR3 in DNA: TGTGCCAGCAGCTTGGGTACCGGGGGGACCTACGAGCAGTACTTC. Translation: CASSLGTGGTYEQYF.

The chain joins TRBV5-4 to TRBJ2-3; 8 nucleotides agree with TRBD1. CDR1 is SGHNT, CDR2 YYREEE, per germline (reference sequence). The CDR3 runs to 19 residues. V was pared by 4 bases and J by 6 bases, with 22 bases of the junction left unmatched. CDR3: CASSVVPGGAIVVADTQYF. The CDR3 DNA reads as TGTGCCAGCAGCGTAGTCCCAGGGGGCGCGATCGTCGTAGCCGATACGCAGTATTTT.

The chain couples TRBV5-1 to TRBJ1-1; D is perhaps TRBD1 (5 bases). Trimming removed 4 bases at V and 7 bases at J, with 11 bases between. The CDR3 has 12 residues. In germline, CDR1 is SGHRS, CDR2 YFSETQ. For the CDR3, the DNA is TGCGCCAGCAGCACTTCGGGGCTTGAAGCTTTCTTT. This gives the protein CASSTSGLEAFF.

This rearrangement joins TRBV29-1 to TRBJ1-1; possible D gene TRBD1, 6 bases. The CDR3 sequence is 14 residues long. From germline, CDR1 is SQVTM and CDR2 ANQGSEA. Deletions cut 6 bases from V and 1 base from J, with 15 bases between. CDR3 protein: CSVNYMTGNTEAFF. The CDR3 DNA is TGCAGCGTCAATTACATGACAGGGAACACTGAAGCTTTCTTT.